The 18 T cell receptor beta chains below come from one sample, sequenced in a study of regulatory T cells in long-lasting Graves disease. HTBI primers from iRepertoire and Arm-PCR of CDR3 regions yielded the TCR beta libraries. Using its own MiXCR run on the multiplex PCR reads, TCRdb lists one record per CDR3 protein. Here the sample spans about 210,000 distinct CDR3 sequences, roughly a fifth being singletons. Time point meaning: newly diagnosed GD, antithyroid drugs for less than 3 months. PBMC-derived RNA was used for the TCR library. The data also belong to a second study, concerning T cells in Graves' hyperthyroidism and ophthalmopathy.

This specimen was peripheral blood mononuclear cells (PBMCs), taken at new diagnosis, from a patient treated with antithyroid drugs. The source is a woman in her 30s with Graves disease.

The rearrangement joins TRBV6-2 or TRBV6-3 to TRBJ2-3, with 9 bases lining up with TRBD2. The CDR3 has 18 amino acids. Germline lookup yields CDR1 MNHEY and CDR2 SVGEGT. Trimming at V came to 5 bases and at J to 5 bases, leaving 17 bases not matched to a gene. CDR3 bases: TGTGCCAGCAGTCCCTCGTTCTCTATAGCGGGAGTGGGAGATACGCAGTATTTT. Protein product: CASSPSFSIAGVGDTQYF.

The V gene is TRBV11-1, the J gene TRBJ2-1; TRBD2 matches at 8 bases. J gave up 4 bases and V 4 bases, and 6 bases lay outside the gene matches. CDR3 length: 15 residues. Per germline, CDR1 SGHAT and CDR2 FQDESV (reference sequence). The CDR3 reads CASSSVVAGYNEQFF. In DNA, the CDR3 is TGTGCCAGCAGCTCGGTAGTAGCGGGGTACAATGAGCAGTTCTTC. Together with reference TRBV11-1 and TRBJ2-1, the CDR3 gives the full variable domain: EAEVAQSPRYKITEKSQAVAFWCDPISGHATLYWYRQILGQGPELLVQFQDESVVDDSQLPKDRFSAERLKGVDSTLKIQPAELGDSAMYLCASSSVVAGYNEQFFGPGTRLTVL.

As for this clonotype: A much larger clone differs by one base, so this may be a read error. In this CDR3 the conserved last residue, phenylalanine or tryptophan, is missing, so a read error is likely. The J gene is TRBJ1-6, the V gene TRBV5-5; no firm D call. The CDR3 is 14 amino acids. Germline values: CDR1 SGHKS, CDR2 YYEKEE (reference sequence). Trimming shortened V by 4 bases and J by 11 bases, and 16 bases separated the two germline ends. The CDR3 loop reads CASSPGLGTPPLHL. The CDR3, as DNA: TGTGCCAGCAGCCCGGGCCTGGGTACGCCACCCCTCCACCTT.

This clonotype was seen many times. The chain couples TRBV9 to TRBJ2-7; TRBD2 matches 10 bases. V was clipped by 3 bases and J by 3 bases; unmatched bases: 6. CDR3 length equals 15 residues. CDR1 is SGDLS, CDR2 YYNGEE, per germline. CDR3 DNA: TGTGCCAGCAGCGCCCAACTAGCGGGGAGCTACGAGCAGTACTTC. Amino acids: CASSAQLAGSYEQYF.

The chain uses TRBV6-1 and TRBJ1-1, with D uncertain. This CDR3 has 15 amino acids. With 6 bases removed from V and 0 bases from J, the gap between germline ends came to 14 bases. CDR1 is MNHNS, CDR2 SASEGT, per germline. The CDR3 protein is CASSPVGKMNTEAFF. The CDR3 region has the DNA TGTGCCAGCAGCCCGGTGGGTAAAATGAACACTGAAGCTTTCTTT.

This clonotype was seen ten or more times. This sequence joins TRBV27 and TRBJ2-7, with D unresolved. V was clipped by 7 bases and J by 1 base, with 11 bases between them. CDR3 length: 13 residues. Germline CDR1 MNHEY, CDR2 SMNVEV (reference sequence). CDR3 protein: CASTNGVSYEQYF. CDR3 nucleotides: TGTGCCAGCACCAATGGAGTTTCCTACGAGCAGTACTTC.

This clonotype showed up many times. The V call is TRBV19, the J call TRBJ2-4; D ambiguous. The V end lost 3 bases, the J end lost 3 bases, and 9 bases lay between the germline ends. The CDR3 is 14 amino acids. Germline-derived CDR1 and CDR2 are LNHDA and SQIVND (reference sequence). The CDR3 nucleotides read TGTGCCAGTAGTATGCGCAACGGCAAAAACATTCAGTACTTC. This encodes CASSMRNGKNIQYF.

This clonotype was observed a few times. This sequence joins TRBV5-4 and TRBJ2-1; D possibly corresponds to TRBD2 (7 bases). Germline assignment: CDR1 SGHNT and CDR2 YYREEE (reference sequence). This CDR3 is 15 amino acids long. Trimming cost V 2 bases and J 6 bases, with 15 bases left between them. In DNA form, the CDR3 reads TGTGCCAGCAGCTTAGGGGGGGGCCTACCCAATGAGCAGTTCTTC. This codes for CASSLGGGLPNEQFF.

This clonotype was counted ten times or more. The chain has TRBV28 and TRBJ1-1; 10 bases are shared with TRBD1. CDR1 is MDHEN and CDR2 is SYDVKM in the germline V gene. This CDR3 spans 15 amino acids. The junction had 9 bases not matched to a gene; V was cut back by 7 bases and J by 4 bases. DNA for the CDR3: TGTGCCAGCATCCCCAACCGGGACAGGGGCACTGAAGCTTTCTTT. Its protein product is CASIPNRDRGTEAFF.

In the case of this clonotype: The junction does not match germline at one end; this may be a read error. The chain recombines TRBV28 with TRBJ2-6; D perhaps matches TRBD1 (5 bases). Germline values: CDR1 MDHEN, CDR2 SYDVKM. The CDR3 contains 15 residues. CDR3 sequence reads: CASSAFNFGANVLAF. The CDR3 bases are TGTGCCAGCAGCGCATTTAATTTTGGGGCCAACGTCCTGGCTTTC.

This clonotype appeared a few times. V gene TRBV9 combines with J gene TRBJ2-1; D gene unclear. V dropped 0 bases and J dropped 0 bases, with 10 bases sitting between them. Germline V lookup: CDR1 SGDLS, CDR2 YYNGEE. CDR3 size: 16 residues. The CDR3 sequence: CASSVARVSSYNEQFF. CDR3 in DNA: TGTGCCAGCAGCGTAGCACGCGTGAGCTCCTACAATGAGCAGTTCTTC.

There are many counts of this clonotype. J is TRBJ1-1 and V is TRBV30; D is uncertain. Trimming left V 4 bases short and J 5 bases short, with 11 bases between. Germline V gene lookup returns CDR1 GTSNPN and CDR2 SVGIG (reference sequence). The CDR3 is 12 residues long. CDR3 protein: CAWKAARTEAFF. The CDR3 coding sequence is TGTGCCTGGAAGGCTGCTCGGACTGAAGCTTTCTTT.

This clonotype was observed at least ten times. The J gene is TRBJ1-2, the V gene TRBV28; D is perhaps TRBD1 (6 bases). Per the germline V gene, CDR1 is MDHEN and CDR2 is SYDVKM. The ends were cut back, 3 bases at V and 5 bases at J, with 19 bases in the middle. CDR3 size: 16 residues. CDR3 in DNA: TGTGCCAGCAGTTTGAGTCAGGGGTACGCTCGGTATGGCTACACCTTC. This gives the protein CASSLSQGYARYGYTF.

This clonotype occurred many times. The CDR3 bases are TGTGCCAGCTCACCATTCGACGGGGGGACGATTGAAAAACTGTTTTTT. The encoded protein is CASSPFDGGTIEKLFF. This chain links TRBV18 with TRBJ1-4, with D tentatively TRBD1 (5 bases). Germline CDR1 KGHSH, CDR2 LQKENI. The V and J ends lost 2 bases and 7 bases respectively, with 17 bases between them. CDR3 length equals 16 residues. Using reference TRBV18 and TRBJ1-4 for the parts outside the CDR3, the full variable domain is NAGVMQNPRHLVRRRGQEARLRCSPMKGHSHVYWYRQLPEEGLKFMVYLQKENIIDESGMPKERFSAEFPKEGPSILRIQQVVRGDSAAYFCASSPFDGGTIEKLFFGSGTQLSVL.

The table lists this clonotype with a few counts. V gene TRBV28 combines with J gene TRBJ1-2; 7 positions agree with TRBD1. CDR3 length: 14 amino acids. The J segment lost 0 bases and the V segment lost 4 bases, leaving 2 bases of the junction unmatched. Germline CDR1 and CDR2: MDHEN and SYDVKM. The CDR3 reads CASSSTGSNYGYTF. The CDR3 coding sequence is TGTGCCAGCAGTTCGACAGGGTCTAACTATGGCTACACCTTC.

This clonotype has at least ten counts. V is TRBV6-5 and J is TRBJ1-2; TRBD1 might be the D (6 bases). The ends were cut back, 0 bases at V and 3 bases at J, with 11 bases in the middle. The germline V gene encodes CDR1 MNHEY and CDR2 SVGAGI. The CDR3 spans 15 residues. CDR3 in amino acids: CASSYSAGAHYGYTF. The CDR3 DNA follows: TGTGCCAGCAGTTACTCGGCAGGGGCCCACTATGGCTACACCTTC.

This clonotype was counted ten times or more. As DNA, the CDR3 is TGTGCCAGCACCCGAGGGGGTGGGTACACTGAAGCTTTCTTT. It specifies CASTRGGGYTEAFF. The rearrangement links TRBV6-2 or TRBV6-3 to TRBJ1-1; D may be TRBD1 (6 bases). Trimming shortened V by 7 bases and J by 3 bases, and 15 bases separated the two germline ends. Germline V gene lookup returns CDR1 MNHEY and CDR2 SVGEGT. CDR3 length equals 14 residues.

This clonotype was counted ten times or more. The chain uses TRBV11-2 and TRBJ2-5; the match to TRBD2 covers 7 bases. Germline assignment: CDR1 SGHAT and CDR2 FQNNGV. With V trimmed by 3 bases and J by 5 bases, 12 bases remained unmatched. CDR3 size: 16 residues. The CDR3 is CASSFVRETHSETQYF. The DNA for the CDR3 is TGTGCCAGCAGCTTCGTGCGGGAGACTCACAGTGAGACCCAGTACTTC.